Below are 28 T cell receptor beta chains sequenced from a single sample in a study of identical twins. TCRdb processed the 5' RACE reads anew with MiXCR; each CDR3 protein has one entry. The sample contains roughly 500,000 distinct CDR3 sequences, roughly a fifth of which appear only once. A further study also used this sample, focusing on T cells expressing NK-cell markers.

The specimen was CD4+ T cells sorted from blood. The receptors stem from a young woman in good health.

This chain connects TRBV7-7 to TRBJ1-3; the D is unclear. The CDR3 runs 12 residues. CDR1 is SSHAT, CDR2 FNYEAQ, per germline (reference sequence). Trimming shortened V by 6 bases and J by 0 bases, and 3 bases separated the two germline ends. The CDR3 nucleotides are TGTGCCAGCAGGGACTCTGGAAACACCATATATTTT. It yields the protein CASRDSGNTIYF.

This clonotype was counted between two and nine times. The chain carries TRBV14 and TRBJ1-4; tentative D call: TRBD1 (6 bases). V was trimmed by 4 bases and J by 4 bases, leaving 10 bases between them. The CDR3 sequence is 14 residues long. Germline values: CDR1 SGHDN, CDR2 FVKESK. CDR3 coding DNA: TGTGCCAGCAGCCTCAGGGGAAATAATGAAAAACTGTTTTTT. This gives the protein CASSLRGNNEKLFF.

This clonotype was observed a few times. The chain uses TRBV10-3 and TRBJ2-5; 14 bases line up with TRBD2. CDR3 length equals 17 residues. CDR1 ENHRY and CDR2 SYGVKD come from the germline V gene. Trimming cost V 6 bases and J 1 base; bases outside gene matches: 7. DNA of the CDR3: TGTGCCATCAGGGCGACTAGCGGGAGGGGGGGCCAAGAGACCCAGTACTTC. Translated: CAIRATSGRGGQETQYF.

Written as DNA, the CDR3 is TGTGCCAGCAGTCGAAACAGTAACAATGAGCAGTTCTTC. Protein: CASSRNSNNEQFF. The chain recombines TRBV2 with TRBJ2-1; D not certain. V was cut by 5 bases and J by 5 bases, with 10 bases left in between. The CDR3 consists of 13 residues. Germline-derived CDR1 and CDR2 are SNHLY and FYNNEI.

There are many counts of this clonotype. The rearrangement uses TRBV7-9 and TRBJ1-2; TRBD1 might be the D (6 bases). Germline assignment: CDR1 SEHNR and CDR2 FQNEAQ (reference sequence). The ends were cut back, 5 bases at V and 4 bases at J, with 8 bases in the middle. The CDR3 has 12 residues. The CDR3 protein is CASSPDSYGYTF. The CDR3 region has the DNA TGTGCCAGCAGCCCGGACAGCTATGGCTACACCTTC. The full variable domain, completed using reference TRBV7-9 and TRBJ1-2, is DTGVSQNPRHKITKRGQNVTFRCDPISEHNRLYWYRQTLGQGPEFLTYFQNEAQLEKSRLLSDRFSAERPKGSFSTLEIQRTEQGDSAMYLCASSPDSYGYTFGSGTRLTVV.

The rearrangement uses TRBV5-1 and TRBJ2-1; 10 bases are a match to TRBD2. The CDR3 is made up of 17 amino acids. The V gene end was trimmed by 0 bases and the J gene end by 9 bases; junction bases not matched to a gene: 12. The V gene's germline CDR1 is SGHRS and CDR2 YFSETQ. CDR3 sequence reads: CASSLGSLAGVVGEQFF. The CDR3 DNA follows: TGCGCCAGCAGCTTGGGTAGTCTAGCGGGAGTTGTGGGTGAGCAGTTCTTC.

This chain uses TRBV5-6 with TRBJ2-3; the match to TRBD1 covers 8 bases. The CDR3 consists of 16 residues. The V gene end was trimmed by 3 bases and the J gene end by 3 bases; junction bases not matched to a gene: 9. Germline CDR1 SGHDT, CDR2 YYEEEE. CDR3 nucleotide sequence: TGTGCCAGCAGCTACTATCGGACAGGGCGGACAGATACGCAGTATTTT. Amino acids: CASSYYRTGRTDTQYF.

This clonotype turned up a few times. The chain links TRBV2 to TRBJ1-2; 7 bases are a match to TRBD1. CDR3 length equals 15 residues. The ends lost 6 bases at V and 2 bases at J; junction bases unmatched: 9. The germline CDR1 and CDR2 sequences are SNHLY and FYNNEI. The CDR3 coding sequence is TGTGCCAGCAGCGGGACAGCACAGACCAACTATGGCTACACCTTC. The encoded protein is CASSGTAQTNYGYTF. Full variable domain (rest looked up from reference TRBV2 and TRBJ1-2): EPEVTQTPSHQVTQMGQEVILRCVPISNHLYFYWYRQILGQKVEFLVSFYNNEISEKSEIFDDQFSVERPDGSNFTLKIRSTKLEDSAMYFCASSGTAQTNYGYTFGSGTRLTVV.

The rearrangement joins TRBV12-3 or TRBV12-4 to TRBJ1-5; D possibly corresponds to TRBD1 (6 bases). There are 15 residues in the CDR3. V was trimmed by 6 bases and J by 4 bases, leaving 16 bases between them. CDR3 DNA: TGTGCCAGCAGCCGTGGGGGCGGTGGAAATCAGCCCCAGCATTTT. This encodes CASSRGGGGNQPQHF.

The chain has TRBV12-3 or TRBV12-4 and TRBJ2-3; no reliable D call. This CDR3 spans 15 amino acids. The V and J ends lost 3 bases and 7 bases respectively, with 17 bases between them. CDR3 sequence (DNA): TGTGCCAGCAGTTTGGCGCGGACGGACGTAAATACGCAGTATTTT. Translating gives CASSLARTDVNTQYF.

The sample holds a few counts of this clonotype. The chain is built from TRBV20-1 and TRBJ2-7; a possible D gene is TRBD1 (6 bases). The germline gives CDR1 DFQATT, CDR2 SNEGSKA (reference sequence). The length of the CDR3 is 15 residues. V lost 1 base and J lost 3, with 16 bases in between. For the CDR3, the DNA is TGCAGTGCTAGAGCGCCAGGGGAGTCTGGCTACGAGCAGTACTTC. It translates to CSARAPGESGYEQYF.

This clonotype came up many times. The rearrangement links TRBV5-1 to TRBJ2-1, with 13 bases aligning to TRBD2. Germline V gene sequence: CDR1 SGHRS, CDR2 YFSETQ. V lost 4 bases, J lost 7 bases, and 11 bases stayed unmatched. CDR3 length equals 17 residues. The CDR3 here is CASSLPGLAGSGNEQFF. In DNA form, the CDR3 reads TGCGCCAGCAGCCTACCGGGACTAGCGGGGTCTGGAAATGAGCAGTTCTTC.

CDR3 bases: TGTGCCAGCAGTCGGGACCCTAGGTACGAGCAGTACTTC. Its protein product is CASSRDPRYEQYF. This chain connects TRBV6-6 to TRBJ2-7, with D perhaps TRBD1 or TRBD2 (5 bases each). The V end lost 5 bases, the J end lost 4 bases, and 12 bases lay between the germline ends. Germline V gene lookup returns CDR1 MNHNY and CDR2 SVGAGI (reference sequence). CDR3 length: 13 amino acids.

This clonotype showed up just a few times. The CDR3 DNA sequence: TGCGCCAGCAGAGAAGCAGGGGGTTCCTACGAGCAGTACTTC. Encoded protein: CASREAGGSYEQYF. This rearrangement joins TRBV5-1 to TRBJ2-7, with 7 bases that match TRBD1. Germline V lookup: CDR1 SGHRS, CDR2 YFSETQ. The CDR3 extends over 14 amino acids. The V segment lost 5 bases and the J segment 1 base; nucleotides outside the gene matches: 6.

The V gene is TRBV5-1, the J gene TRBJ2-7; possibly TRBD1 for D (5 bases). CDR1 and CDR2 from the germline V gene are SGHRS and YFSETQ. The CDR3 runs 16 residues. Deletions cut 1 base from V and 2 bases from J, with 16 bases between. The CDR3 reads CASSLSVTGPTYEQYF. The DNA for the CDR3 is TGCGCCAGCAGCTTGTCCGTAACAGGTCCAACCTACGAGCAGTACTTC.

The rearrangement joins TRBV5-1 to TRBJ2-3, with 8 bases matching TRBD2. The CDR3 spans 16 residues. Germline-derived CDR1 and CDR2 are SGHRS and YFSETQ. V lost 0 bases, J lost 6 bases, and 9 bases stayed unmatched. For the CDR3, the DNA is TGCGCCAGCAGCTTGGCTCTGGCGGGGGGCCTGGATACGCAGTATTTT. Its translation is CASSLALAGGLDTQYF.

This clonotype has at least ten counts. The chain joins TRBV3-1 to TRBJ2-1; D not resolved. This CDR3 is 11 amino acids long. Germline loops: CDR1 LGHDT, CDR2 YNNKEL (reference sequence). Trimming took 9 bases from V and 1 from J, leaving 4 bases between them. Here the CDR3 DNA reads TGTGCCAGTTGGTCCTACAATGAGCAGTTCTTC. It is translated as CASWSYNEQFF.

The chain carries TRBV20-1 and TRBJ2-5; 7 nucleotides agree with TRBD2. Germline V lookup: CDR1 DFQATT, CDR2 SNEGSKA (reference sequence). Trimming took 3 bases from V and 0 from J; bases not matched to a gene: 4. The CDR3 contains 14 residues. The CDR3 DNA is TGCAGTGCTAGTCGGGGAGGGTACCAAGAGACCCAGTACTTC. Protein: CSASRGGYQETQYF.

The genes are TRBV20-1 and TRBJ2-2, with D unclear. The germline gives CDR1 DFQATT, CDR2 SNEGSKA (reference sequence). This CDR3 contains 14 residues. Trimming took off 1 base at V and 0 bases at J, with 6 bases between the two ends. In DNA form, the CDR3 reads TGCAGTGCTAGAGCCACCGCGAACACCGGGGAGCTGTTTTTT. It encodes CSARATANTGELFF.

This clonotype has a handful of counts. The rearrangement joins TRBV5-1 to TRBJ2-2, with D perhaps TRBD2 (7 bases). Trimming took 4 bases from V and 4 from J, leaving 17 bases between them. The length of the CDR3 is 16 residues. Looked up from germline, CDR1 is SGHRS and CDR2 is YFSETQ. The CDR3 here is CASSLPGGAGTGELFF. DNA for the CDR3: TGCGCCAGCAGCCTCCCGGGGGGCGCTGGCACCGGGGAGCTGTTTTTT.

The CDR3 DNA follows: TGTGCCAGCAGCCCAGAGGGGGCGAAAGCTTTCTTT. Translation gives CASSPEGAKAFF. V gene TRBV6-1 combines with J gene TRBJ1-1, with 7 bases aligning to TRBD1. With 6 bases clipped from V and 9 bases from J, the junction kept 7 bases outside the gene matches. In germline, CDR1 is MNHNS, CDR2 SASEGT. This CDR3 is built from 12 residues.

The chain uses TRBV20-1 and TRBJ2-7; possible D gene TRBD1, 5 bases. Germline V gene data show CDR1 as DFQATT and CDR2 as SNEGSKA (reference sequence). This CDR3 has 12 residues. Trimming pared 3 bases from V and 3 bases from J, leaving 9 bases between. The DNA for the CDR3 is TGCAGTGCTAGTACAGGTATCTACGAGCAGTACTTC. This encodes CSASTGIYEQYF.

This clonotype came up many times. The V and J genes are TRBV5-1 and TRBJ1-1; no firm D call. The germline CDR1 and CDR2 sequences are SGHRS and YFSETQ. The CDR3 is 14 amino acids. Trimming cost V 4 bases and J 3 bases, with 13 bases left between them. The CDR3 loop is CASSPRPRDTEAFF. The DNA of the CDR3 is TGCGCCAGCAGCCCAAGACCGAGGGACACTGAAGCTTTCTTT.

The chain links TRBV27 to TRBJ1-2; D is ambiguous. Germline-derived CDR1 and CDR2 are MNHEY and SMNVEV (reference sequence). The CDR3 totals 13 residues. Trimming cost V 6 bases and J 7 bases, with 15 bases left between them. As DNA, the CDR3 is TGTGCCAGCAGCCCCTCTGGGGTGCGTGGCTACACCTTC. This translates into CASSPSGVRGYTF.

CDR3 in amino acids: CSARLRSSYNEQFF. Written as DNA, the CDR3 is TGCAGTGCTAGACTAAGGAGCTCCTACAATGAGCAGTTCTTC. The chain has TRBV20-1 and TRBJ2-1; D not resolved. Germline CDR1 DFQATT, CDR2 SNEGSKA (reference sequence). Trimming cost V 2 bases and J 0 bases, with 8 bases left between them. CDR3 length: 14 residues.

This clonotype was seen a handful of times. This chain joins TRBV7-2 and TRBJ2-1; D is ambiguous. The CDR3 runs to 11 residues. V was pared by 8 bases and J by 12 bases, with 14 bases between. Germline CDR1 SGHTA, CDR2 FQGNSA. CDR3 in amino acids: CASSRWERQFF. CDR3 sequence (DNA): TGTGCCAGCTCGCGGTGGGAACGGCAGTTCTTC.

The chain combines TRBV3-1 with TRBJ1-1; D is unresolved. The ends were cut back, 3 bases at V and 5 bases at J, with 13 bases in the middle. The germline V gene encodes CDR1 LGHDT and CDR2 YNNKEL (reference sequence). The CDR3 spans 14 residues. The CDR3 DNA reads TGTGCCAGCAGCCAGATAGGGTTGGGGACTGAAGCTTTCTTT. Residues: CASSQIGLGTEAFF.

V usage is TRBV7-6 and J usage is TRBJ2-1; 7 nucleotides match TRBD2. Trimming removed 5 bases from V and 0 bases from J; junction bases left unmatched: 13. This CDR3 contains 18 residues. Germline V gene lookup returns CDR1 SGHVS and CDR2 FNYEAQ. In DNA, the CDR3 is TGTGCCAGCAGCCCCTTAACTTGGGGGGGGAGCTCCTACAATGAGCAGTTCTTC. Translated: CASSPLTWGGSSYNEQFF.